What follows describes a single T cell receptor beta chain. Its antigen specificity is not known. One base away there is no much larger clone; base qualities are not given. Trimming removed 3 bases from V and 4 bases from J; the gene matches leave 3 bases unexplained. The CDR3 numbers 15 residues from cysteine through phenylalanine. The entry retains the CDR3 DNA only, 45 bases that are in frame from base 1. CDR1 and CDR2, per the germline V gene, are KGHDR and SFDVKD. This sample stems from a study of control samples from healthy donors and cancer patients (dated by TCRdb to 2018 to 2021). The library was prepared using the immunoSEQ multiplex PCR assay. The table was pulled from immuneACCESS by TCRdb, which kept in-frame rearrangements only. Such tables lose some clones; where checked, under half of the loss comes from unresolved V genes, and the rest has no known cause. Within this sample are 400,000 to 500,000 clones, with about nine tenths of them counted one time only. In total, the top ten clones hold around 6.8% of the sample.

Sequencing was done on a sample of PBMCs. This receptor was taken from a man aged 40-50 years with head and neck cancer. The rearranged segments are TRBV24-1 and TRBJ1-2, and TRBD1 aligns with 11 junction nucleotides. The DNA is TGTGCCACCAGTGATGGGGACAGGGGGGCCTATGGCTACACCTTC. Its protein reads: CATSDGDRGAYGYTF.